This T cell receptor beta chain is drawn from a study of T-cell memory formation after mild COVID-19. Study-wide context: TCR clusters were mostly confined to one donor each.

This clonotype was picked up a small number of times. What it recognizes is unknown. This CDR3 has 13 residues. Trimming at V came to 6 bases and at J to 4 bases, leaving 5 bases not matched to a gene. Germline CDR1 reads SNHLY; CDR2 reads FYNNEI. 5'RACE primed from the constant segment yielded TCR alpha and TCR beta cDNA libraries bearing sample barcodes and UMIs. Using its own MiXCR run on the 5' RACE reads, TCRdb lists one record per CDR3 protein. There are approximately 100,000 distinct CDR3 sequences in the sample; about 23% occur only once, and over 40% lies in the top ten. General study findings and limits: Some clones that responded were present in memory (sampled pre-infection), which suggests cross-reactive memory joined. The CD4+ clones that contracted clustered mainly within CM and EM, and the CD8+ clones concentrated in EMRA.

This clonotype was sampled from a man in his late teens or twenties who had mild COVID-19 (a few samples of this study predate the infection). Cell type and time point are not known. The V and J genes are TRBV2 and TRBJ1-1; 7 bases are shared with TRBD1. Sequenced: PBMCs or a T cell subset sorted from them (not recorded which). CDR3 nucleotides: TGTGCCAGCAGCCTGACAGGGCCCACTGAAGCTTTCTTT. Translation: CASSLTGPTEAFF.